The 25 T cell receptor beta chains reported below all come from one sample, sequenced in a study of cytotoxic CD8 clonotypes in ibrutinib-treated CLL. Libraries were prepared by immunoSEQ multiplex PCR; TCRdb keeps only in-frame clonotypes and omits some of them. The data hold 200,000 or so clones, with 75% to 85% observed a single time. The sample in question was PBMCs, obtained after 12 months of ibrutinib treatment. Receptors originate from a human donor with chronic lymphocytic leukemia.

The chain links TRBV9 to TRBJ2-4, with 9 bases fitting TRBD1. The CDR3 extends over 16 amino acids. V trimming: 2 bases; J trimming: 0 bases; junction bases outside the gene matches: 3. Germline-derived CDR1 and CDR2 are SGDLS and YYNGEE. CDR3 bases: TGTGCCAGCAGCGTTGGGACAGGGCAAGCCAAAAACATTCAGTACTTC. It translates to CASSVGTGQAKNIQYF.

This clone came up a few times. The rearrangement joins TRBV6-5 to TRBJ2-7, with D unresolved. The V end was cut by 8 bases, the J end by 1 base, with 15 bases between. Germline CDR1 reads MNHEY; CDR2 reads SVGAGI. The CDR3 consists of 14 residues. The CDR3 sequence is CASSRSGPSYEQYF. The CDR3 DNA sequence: TGTGCCAGCTCCCGCTCCGGTCCATCCTACGAGCAGTACTTC.

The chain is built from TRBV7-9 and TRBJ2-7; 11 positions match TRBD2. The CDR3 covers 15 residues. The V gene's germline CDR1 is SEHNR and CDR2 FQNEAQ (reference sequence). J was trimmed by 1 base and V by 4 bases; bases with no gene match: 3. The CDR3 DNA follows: TGTGCCAGCAGCTCCCGACTAGCGGGGTCCTACGAGCAGTACTTC. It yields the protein CASSSRLAGSYEQYF.

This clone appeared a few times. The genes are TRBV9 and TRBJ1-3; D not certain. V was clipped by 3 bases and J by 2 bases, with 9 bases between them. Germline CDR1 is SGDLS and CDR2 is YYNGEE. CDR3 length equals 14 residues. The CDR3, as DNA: TGTGCCAGCAGCGAGTCCCTCCCTGGAAACACCATATATTTT. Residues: CASSESLPGNTIYF. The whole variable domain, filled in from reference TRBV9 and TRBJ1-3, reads DSGVTQTPKHLITATGQRVTLRCSPRSGDLSVYWYQQSLDQGLQFLIQYYNGEERAKGNILERFSAQQFPDLHSELNLSSLELGDSALYFCASSESLPGNTIYFGEGSWLTVV.

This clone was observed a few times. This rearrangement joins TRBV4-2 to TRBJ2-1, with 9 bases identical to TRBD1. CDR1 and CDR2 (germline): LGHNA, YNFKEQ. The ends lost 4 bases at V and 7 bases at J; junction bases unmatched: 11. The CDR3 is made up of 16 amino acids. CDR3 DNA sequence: TGTGCCAGCAGCCGGAGTCCGGGACAGGGTATTAATGAGCAGTTCTTC. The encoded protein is CASSRSPGQGINEQFF.

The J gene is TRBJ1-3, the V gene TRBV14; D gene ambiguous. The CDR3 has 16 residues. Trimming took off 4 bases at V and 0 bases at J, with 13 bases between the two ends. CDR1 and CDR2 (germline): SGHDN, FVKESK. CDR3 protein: CASSRILPSSGNTIYF. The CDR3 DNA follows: TGTGCCAGCAGCCGGATCCTTCCAAGCTCTGGAAACACCATATATTTT.

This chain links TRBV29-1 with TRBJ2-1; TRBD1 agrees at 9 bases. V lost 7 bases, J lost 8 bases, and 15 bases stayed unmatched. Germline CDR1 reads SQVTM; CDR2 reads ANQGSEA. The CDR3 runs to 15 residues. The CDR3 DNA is TGCAGCGGGCGACCTAGGACAGGGGTTATCTATGAGCAGTTCTTC. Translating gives CSGRPRTGVIYEQFF.

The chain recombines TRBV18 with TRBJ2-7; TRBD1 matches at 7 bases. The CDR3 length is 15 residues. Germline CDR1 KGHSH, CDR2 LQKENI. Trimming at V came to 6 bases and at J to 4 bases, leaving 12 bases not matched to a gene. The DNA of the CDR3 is TGTGCCAGCTCCGCCTCCGGGACAGCTTCTTACGAGCAGTACTTC. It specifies CASSASGTASYEQYF. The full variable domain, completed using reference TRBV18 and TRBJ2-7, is NAGVMQNPRHLVRRRGQEARLRCSPMKGHSHVYWYRQLPEEGLKFMVYLQKENIIDESGMPKERFSAEFPKEGPSILRIQQVVRGDSAAYFCASSASGTASYEQYFGPGTRLTVT.

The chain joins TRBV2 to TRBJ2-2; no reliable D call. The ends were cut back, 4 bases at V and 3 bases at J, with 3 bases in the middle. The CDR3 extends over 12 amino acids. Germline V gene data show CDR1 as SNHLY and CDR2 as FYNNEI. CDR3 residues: CASSGDTGELFF. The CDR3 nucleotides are TGTGCCAGCAGTGGGGACACCGGGGAGCTGTTTTTT.

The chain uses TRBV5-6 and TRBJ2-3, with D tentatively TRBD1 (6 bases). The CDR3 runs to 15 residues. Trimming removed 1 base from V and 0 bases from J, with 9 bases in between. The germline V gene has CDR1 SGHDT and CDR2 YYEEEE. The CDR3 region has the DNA TGTGCCAGCAGCTTGTGGGGGCCTAGCACAGATACGCAGTATTTT. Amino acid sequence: CASSLWGPSTDTQYF.

The CDR3 DNA is TGTGCCAGCAGTGAAGCGAAGGGGGCGCTTACAAAAACTGAAGCTTTCTTT. This sequence encodes CASSEAKGALTKTEAFF. This sequence joins TRBV6-1 and TRBJ1-1, with 7 bases identical to TRBD1. This CDR3 is built from 17 residues. Per germline, CDR1 MNHNS and CDR2 SASEGT. V shed 0 bases and J 5 bases; nucleotides not matched to a gene: 12.

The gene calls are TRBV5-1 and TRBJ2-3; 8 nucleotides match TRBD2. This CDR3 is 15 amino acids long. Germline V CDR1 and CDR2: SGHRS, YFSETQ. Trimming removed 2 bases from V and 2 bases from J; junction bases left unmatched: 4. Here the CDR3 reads CASSFLLADTDTQYF. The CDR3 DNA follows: TGCGCCAGCAGCTTCCTACTAGCGGACACAGATACGCAGTATTTT.

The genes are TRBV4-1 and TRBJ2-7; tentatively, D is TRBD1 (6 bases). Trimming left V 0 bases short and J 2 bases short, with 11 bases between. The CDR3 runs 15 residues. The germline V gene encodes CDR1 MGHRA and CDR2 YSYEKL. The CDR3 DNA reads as TGCGCCAGCAGCCAAGATACGGGACAAACCTACGAGCAGTACTTC. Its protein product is CASSQDTGQTYEQYF.

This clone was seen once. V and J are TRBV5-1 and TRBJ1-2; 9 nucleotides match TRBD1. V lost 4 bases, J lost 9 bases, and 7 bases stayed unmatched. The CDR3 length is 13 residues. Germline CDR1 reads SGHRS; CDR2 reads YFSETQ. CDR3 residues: CASSPGQGSRYTF. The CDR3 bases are TGCGCCAGCAGCCCGGGACAGGGAAGTCGCTACACCTTC.

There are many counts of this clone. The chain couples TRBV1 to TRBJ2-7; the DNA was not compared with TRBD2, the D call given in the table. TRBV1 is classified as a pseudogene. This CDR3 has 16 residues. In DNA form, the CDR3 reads TGCACCAGCAGCCACCCAAGCGGGAGCGAACCCTACGAGCAGTACTTC. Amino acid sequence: CTSSHPSGSEPYEQYF.

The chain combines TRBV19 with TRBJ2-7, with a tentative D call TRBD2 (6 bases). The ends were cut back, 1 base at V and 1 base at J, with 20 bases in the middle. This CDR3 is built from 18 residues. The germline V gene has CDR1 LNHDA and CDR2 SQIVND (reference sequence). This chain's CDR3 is CASSIGDSVGTLSYEQYF. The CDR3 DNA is TGTGCCAGTAGTATAGGGGACTCGGTGGGAACCCTATCCTACGAGCAGTACTTC.

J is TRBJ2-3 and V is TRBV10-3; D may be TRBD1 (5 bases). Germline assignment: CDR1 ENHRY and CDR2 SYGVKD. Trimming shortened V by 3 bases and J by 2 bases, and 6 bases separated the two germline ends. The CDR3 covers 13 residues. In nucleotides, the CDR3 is TGTGCCATCAGTGACAGGGACACAGATACGCAGTATTTT. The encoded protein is CAISDRDTDTQYF.

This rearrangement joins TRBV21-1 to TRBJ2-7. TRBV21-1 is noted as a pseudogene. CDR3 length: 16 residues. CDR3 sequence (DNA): TGTGCCAGCAGCCCCGGGCAAACGGGTGGCTCCTACGAGCAGTACTTC. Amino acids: CASSPGQTGGSYEQYF.

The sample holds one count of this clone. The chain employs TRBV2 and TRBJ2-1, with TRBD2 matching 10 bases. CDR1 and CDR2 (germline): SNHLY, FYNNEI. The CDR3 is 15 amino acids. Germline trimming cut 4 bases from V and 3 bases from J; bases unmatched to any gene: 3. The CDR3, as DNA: TGTGCCAGCAGTGGGACTAGCGGAAACTACAATGAGCAGTTCTTC. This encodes CASSGTSGNYNEQFF.

The CDR3 sequence: CASSVVDSSYEQYF. In DNA form, the CDR3 reads TGTGCCAGCAGCGTAGTTGACAGCTCCTACGAGCAGTACTTC. The chain joins TRBV9 to TRBJ2-7, with D perhaps matching TRBD1 (5 bases). The CDR3 contains 14 residues. CDR1 and CDR2 (germline): SGDLS, YYNGEE. With 0 bases removed from V and 0 bases from J, the gap between germline ends came to 7 bases.

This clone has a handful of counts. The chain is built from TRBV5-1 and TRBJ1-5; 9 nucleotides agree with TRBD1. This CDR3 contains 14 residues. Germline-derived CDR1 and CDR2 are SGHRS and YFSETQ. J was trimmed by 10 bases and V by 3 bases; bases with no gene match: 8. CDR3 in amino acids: CASSCGTGMCPQHF. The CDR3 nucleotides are TGCGCCAGCAGCTGTGGGACAGGGATGTGTCCCCAGCATTTT.

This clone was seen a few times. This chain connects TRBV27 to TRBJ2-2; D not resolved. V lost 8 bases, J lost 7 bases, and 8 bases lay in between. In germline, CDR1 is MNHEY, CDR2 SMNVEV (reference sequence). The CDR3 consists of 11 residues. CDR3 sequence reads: CASGEGGELFF. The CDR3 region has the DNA TGTGCCAGCGGAGAAGGCGGGGAGCTGTTTTTT.

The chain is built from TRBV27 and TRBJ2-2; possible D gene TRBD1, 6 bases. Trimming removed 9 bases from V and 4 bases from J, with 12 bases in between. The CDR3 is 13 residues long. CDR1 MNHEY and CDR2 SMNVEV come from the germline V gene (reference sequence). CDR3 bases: TGTGCCAGTAGGGACACTACCACCGGGGAGCTGTTTTTT. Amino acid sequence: CASRDTTTGELFF.

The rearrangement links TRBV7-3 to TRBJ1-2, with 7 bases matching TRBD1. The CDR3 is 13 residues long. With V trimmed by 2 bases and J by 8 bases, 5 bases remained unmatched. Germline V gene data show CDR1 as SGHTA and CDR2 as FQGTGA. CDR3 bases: TGTGCCAGCAGCTTAGGGACAGCCTTCGGCTACACCTTC. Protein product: CASSLGTAFGYTF.

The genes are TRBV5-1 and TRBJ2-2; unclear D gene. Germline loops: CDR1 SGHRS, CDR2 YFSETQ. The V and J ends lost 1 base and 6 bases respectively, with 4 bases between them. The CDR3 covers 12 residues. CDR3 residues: CASSLSSGELFF. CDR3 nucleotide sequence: TGCGCCAGCAGCTTGTCTTCCGGGGAGCTGTTTTTT. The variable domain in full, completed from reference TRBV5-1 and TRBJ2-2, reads KAGVTQTPRYLIKTRGQQVTLSCSPISGHRSVSWYQQTPGQGLQFLFEYFSETQRNKGNFPGRFSGRQFSNSRSEMNVSTLELGDSALYLCASSLSSGELFFGEGSRLTVL.